This T cell receptor beta chain was captured in a study of glioma-infiltrating T cells after dendritic cell vaccination. Looking at the study overall: The resection used for tumor lysate supplied the residual fresh-frozen pretreatment tumor. Study-wide points: Higher pretreatment TIL content predicted longer progression-free time and survival.

Up to about 2 ug genomic DNA was used for TCRB CDR3 amplification. The primer mix had 60 V beta and 13 J beta primers. TCRdb's table, derived via immunoSEQ multiplex PCR, lists solely in-frame clones and lacks some. The table shows 600 to 750 clones, with 88% occurring only once. To note about this clone: The antigen remains unidentified.

The CDR3 sequence is 14 residues long. The germline gives CDR1 SEHNR, CDR2 FQNEAQ (reference sequence). Deletions cut 7 bases from V and 0 bases from J, with 12 bases between. This clonotype was sampled from a human donor with glioblastoma. The chain combines TRBV7-9 with TRBJ1-1; TRBD1 is a possible D gene (6 bases). The sequencing used tumor tissue, collected before dendritic cell vaccination. The CDR3 here is CASNVGDMNTEAFF. CDR3 bases: TGTGCCAGCAACGTGGGGGACATGAACACTGAAGCTTTCTTT.